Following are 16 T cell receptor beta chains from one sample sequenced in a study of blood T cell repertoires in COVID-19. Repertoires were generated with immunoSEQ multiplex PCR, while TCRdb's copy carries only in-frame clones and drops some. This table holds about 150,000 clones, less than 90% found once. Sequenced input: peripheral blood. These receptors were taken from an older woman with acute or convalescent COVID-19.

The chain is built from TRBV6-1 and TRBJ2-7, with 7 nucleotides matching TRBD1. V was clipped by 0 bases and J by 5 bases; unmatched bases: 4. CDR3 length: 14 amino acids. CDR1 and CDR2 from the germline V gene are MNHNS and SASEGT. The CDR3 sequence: CASSEAQGVNEQYF. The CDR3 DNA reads TGTGCCAGCAGTGAAGCGCAGGGGGTAAACGAGCAGTACTTC.

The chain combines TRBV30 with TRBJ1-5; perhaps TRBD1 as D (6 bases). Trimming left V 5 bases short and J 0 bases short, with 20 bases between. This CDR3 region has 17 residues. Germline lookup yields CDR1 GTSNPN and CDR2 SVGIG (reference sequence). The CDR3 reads CAWGPDTGSYSNQPQHF. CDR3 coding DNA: TGTGCCTGGGGGCCGGACACAGGGAGCTATAGCAATCAGCCCCAGCATTTT.

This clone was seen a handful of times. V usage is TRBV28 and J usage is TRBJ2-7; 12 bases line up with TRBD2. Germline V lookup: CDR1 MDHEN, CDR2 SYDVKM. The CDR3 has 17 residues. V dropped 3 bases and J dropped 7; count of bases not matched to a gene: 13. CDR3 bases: TGTGCCAGCAGTTTGTGGACTAGCGGGACGGACCTGGGGGAGCAGTACTTC. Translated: CASSLWTSGTDLGEQYF.

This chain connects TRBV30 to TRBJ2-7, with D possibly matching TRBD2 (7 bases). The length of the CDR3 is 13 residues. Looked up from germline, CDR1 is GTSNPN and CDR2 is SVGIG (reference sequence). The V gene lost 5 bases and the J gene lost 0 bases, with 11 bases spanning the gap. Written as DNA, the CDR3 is TGTGCCTGGGAGGGGGGGAGCTCCTACGAGCAGTACTTC. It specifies CAWEGGSSYEQYF.

The CDR3 protein is CASSPSGGGYEKLFF. The CDR3 coding sequence is TGTGCCAGCTCACCGTCCGGGGGAGGTTATGAAAAACTGTTTTTT. This chain links TRBV18 with TRBJ1-4, with a possible D match to TRBD1 (5 bases). Germline-derived CDR1 and CDR2 are KGHSH and LQKENI. This CDR3 spans 15 amino acids. Trimming took 3 bases from V and 6 from J, leaving 14 bases between them.

As DNA, the CDR3 is TGCGCCAGCAGCCAATATAGCGGGGGGGCCGCAGATACGCAGTATTTT. Its protein product is CASSQYSGGAADTQYF. V gene TRBV4-3 combines with J gene TRBJ2-3, with 11 positions matching TRBD2. Trimming removed 2 bases from V and 4 bases from J; junction bases left unmatched: 5. CDR1 is LGHNA and CDR2 is YSLEER in the germline V gene. This CDR3 comprises 16 residues.

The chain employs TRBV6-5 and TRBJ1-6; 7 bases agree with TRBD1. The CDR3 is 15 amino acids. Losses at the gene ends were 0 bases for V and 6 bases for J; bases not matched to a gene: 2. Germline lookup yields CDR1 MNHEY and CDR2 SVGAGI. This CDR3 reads CASSYSRGLNSPLHF. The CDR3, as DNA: TGTGCCAGCAGTTACTCGAGGGGGCTTAATTCACCCCTCCACTTT.

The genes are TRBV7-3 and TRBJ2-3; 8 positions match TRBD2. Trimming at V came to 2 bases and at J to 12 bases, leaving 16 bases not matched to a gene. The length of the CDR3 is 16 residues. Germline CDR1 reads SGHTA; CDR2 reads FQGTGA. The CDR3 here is CASSLDAGGLRPLQYF. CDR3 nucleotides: TGTGCCAGCAGCTTAGACGCGGGAGGCCTTCGCCCACTTCAGTATTTT. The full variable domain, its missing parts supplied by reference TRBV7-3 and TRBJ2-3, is GAGVSQTPSNKVTEKGKYVELRCDPISGHTALYWYRQSLGQGPEFLIYFQGTGAADDSGLPNDRFFAVRPEGSVSTLKIQRTERGDSAVYLCASSLDAGGLRPLQYFGPGTRLTVL.

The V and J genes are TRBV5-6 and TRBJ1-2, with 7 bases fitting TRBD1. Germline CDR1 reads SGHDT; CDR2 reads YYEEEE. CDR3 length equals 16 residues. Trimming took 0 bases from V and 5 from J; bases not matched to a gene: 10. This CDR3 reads CASSLADRVRGYGYTF. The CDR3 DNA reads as TGTGCCAGCAGCTTGGCCGACAGGGTGAGAGGGTATGGCTACACCTTC.

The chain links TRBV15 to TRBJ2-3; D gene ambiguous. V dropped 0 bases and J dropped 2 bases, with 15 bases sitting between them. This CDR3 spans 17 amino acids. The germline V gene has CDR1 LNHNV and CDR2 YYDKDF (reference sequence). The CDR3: CATSRDLAGRSTDTQYF. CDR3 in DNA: TGTGCCACCAGCAGAGATCTTGCTGGCAGGTCCACAGATACGCAGTATTTT.

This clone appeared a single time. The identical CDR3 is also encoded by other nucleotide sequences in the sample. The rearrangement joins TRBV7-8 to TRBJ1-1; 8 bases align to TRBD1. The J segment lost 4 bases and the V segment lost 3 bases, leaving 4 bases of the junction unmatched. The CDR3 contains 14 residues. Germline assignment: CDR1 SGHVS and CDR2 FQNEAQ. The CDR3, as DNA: TGTGCCAGCAGCTTGGGCGACAGGGGCACTGAAGCTTTCTTT. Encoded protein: CASSLGDRGTEAFF.

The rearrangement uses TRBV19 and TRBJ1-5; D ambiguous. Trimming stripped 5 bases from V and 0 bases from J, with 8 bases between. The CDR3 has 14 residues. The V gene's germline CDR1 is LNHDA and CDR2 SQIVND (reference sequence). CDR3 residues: CASSHTLSNQPQHF. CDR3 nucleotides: TGTGCCAGTAGTCACACCCTTAGCAATCAGCCCCAGCATTTT.

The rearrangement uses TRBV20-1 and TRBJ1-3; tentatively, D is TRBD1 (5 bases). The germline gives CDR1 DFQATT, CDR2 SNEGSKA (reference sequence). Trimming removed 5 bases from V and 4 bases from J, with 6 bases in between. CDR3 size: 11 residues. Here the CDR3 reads CSAHRGNTIYF. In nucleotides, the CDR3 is TGCAGTGCTCACAGGGGAAACACCATATATTTT.

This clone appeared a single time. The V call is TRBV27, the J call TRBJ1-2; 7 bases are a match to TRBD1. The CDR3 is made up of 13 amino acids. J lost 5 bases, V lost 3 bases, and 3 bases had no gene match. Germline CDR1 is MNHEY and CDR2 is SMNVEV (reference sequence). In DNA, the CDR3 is TGTGCCAGCAGTTTTAACAGGGGTTATGGCTACACCTTC. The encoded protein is CASSFNRGYGYTF.

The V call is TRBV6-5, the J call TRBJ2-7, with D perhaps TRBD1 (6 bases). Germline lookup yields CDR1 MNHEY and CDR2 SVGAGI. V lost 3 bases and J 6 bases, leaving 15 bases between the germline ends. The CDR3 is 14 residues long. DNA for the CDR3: TGTGCCAGCAGTTATAACAGGGTCGCGTCCGAGCAGTACTTC. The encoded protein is CASSYNRVASEQYF.

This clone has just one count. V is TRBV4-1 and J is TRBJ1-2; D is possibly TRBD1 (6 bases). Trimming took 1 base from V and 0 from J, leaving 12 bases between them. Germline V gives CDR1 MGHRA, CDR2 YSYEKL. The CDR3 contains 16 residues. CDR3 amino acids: CASSQGGGLANYGYTF. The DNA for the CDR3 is TGCGCCAGCAGCCAAGGGGGGGGGCTCGCTAACTATGGCTACACCTTC.